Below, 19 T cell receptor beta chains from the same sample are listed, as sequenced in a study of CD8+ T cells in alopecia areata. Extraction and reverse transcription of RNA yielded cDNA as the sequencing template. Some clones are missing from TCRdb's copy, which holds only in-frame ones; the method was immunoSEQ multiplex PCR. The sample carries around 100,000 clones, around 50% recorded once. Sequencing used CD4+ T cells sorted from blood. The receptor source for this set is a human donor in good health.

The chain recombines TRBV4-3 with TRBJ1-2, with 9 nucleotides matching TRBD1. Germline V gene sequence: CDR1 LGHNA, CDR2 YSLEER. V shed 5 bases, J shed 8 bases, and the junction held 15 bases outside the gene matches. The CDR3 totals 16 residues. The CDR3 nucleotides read TGCGCCAGCAGCTCGAGCGGGACAGGGAGAATTAAGGGCTACACCTTC. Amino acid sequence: CASSSSGTGRIKGYTF.

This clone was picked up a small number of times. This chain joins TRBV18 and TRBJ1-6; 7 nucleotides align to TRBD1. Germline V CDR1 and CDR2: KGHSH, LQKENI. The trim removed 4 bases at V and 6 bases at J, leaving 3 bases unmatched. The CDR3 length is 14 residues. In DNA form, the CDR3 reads TGTGCCAGCTCACAACAGGGGTTTAATTCACCCCTCCACTTT. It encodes CASSQQGFNSPLHF.

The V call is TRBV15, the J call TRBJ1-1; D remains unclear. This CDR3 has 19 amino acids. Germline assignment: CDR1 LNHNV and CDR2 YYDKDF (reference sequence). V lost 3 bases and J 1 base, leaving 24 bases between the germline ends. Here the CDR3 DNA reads TGTGCCACCAGCAGGAAGCTCAACCCAGTGTTCGCGGGGAACACTGAAGCTTTCTTT. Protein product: CATSRKLNPVFAGNTEAFF.

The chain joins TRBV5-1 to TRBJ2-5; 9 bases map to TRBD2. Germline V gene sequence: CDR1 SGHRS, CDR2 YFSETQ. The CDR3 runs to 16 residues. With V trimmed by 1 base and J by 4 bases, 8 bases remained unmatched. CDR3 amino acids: CASSLRSLLAGETQYF. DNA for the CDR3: TGCGCCAGCAGCTTGAGGTCCCTACTAGCGGGAGAGACCCAGTACTTC.

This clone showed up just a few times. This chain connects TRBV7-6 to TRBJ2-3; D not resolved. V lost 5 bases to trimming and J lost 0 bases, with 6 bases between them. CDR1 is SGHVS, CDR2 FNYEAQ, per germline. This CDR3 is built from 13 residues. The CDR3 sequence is CASSLLSTDTQYF. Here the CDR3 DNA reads TGTGCCAGCAGCCTCCTTAGCACAGATACGCAGTATTTT.

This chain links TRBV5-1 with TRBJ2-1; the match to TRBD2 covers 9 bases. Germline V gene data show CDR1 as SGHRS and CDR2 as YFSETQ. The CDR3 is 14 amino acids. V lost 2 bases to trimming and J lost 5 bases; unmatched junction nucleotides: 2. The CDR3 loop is CASSFASGNNEQFF. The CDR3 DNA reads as TGCGCCAGCAGCTTCGCTAGCGGGAACAATGAGCAGTTCTTC.

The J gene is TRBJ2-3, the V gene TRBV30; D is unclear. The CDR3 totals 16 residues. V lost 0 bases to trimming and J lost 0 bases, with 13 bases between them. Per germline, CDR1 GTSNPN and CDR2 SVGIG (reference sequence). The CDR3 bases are TGTGCCTGGAGTGTACCTTGGCTATCTAGCACAGATACGCAGTATTTT. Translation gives CAWSVPWLSSTDTQYF. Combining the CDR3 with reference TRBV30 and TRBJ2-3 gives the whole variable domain SQTIHQWPATLVQPVGSPLSLECTVEGTSNPNLYWYRQAAGRGLQLLFYSVGIGQISSEVPQNLSASRPQDRQFILSSKKLLLSDSGFYLCAWSVPWLSSTDTQYFGPGTRLTVL.

CDR3 DNA sequence: TGTGCCAGCAGCTTCGGTGGAGAAAAACTGTTTTTT. Its translation: CASSFGGEKLFF. The J gene is TRBJ1-4, the V gene TRBV7-2; no clear D gene. The CDR3 runs 12 residues. Germline CDR1 SGHTA, CDR2 FQGNSA. Trimming removed 3 bases at V and 8 bases at J, with 7 bases between.

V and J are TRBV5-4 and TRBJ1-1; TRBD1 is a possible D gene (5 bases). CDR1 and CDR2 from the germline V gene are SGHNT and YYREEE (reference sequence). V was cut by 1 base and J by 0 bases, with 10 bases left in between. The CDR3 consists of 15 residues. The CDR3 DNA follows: TGTGCCAGCAGCTTGCCAGGGAGCATGAACACTGAAGCTTTCTTT. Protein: CASSLPGSMNTEAFF. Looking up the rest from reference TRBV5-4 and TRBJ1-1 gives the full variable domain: ETGVTQSPTHLIKTRGQQVTLRCSSQSGHNTVSWYQQALGQGPQFIFQYYREEENGRGNFPPRFSGLQFPNYSSELNVNALELDDSALYLCASSLPGSMNTEAFFGQGTRLTVV.

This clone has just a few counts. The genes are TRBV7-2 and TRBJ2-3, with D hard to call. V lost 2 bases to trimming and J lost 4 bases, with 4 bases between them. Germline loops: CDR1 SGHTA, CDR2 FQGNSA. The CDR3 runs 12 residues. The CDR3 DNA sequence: TGTGCCAGCAGCTTACGGGCAGATACGCAGTATTTT. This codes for CASSLRADTQYF.

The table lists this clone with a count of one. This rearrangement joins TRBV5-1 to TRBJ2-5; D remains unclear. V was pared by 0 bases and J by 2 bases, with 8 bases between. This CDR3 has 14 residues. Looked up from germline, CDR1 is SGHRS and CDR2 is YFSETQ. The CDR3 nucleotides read TGCGCCAGCAGCTTGGGCGACTTACAAGAGACCCAGTACTTC. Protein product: CASSLGDLQETQYF.

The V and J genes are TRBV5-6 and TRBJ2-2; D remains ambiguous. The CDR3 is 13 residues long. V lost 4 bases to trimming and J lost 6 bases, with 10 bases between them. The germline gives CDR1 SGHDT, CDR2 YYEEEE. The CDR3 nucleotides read TGTGCCAGCAGCATCGGACCTCCCGGGGAGCTGTTTTTT. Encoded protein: CASSIGPPGELFF.

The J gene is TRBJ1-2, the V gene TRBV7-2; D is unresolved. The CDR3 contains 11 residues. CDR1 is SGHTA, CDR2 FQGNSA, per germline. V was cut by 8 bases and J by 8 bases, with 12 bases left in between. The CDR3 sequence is CASVDWIGYTF. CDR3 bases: TGTGCCAGCGTGGACTGGATAGGCTACACCTTC. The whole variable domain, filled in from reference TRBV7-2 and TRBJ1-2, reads GAGVSQSPSNKVTEKGKDVELRCDPISGHTALYWYRQSLGQGLEFLIYFQGNSAPDKSGLPSDRFSAERTGGSVSTLTIQRTQQEDSAVYLCASVDWIGYTFGSGTRLTVV.

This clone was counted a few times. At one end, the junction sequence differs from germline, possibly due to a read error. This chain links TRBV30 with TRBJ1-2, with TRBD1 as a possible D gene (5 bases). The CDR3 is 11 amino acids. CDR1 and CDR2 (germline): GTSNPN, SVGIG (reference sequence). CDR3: CAWSAFRQSFF. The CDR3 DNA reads TGTGCCTGGAGTGCCTTCCGACAGTCATTCTTC.

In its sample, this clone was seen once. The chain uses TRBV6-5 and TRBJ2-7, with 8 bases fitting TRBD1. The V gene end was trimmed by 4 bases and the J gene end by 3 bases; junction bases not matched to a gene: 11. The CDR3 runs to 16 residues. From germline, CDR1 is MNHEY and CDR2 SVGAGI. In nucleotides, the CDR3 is TGTGCCAGCAGTTTAGACCGGGACAGGAATAACTACGAGCAGTACTTC. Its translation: CASSLDRDRNNYEQYF.

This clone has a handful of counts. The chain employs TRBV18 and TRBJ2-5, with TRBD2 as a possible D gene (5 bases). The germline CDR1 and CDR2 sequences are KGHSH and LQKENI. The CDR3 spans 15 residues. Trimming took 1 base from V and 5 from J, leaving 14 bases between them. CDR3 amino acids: CASSPREGGRETQYF. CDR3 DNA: TGTGCCAGCTCACCACGAGAGGGTGGCCGGGAGACCCAGTACTTC.

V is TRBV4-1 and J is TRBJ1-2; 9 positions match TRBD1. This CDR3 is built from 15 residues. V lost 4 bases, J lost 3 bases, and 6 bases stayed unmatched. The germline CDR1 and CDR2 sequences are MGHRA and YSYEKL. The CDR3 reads CASSLGQGTYYGYTF. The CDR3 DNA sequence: TGCGCCAGCAGCCTAGGACAGGGGACCTACTATGGCTACACCTTC.

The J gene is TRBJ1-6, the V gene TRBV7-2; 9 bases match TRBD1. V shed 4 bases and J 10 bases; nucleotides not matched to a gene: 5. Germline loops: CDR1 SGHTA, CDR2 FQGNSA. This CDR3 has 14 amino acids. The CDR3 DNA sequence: TGTGCCAGCAGCTCGACAGGGGGAGAATCACCCCTCCACTTT. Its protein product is CASSSTGGESPLHF.

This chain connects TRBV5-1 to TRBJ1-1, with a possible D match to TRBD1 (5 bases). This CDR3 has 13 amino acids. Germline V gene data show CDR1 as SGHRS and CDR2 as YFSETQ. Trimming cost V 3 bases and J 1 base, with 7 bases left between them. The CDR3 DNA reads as TGCGCCAGCAGCTCGACAGAGAACACTGAAGCTTTCTTT. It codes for CASSSTENTEAFF.